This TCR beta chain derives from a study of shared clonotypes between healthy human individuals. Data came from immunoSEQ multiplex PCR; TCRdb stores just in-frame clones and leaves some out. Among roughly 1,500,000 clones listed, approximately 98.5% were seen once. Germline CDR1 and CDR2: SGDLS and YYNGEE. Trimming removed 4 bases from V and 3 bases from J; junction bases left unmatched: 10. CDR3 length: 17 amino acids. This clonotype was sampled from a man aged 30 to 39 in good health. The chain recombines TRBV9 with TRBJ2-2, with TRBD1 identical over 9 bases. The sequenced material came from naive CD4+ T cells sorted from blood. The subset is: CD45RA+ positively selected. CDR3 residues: CASSLTPQGAYTGELFF. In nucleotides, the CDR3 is TGTGCCAGCAGCTTAACCCCACAGGGGGCGTACACCGGGGAGCTGTTTTTT.